Sequencing of this T cell receptor (beta chain) was carried out in a study of blood T cell repertoires in COVID-19. Overall study: The United States, Italy and Spain supplied acute and convalescent COVID-19 samples.

In the authors' methods: By means of reference gene primer amplification, nucleated cell counts were estimated. Sequencing was performed with immunoSEQ multiplex PCR; in TCRdb, only in-frame clones are kept and a portion is missing. V, J and clone size derive from that table, while D and trimming were established from the DNA sequence. This table has about 100,000 clones, almost 85% appearing once. The CDR3 is made up of 14 amino acids. V was clipped by 4 bases and J by 10 bases, with 18 bases between them. The germline gives CDR1 KGHDR, CDR2 SFDVKD. Sequenced material: peripheral blood. V usage is TRBV24-1 and J usage is TRBJ1-2; D uncertain. This receptor was obtained from a human donor in a cohort sampled during active COVID-19. CDR3 sequence: CATSDRRNPSDYTF. CDR3 coding DNA: TGTGCCACCAGTGACCGCAGGAACCCCTCCGACTACACCTTC.